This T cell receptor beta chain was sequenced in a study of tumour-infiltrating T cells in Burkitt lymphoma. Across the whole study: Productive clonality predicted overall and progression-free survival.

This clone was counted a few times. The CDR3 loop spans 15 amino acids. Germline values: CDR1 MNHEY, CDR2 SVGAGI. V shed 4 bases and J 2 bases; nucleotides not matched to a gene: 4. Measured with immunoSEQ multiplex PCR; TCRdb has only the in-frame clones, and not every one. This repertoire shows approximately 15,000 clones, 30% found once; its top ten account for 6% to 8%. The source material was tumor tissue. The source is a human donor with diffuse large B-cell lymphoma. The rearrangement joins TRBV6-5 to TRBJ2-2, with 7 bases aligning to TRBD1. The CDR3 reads CASSSGQVNTGELFF. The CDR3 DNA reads TGTGCCAGCAGTTCCGGACAGGTTAACACCGGGGAGCTGTTTTTT.